The rows below give T cell receptor beta chains drawn from one sample of a study of cytomegalovirus exposure and HLA in healthy donors. Here immunoSEQ multiplex PCR was the method, and the copy in TCRdb shows in-frame clones only, minus some. This sample has 170,000 or so clones; less than 85% occur once, and the top ten carry roughly 5%. The material sequenced was PBMCs. These receptors were obtained from a man aged 18 to 35 in good health and CMV-seronegative. The CDR3 runs from the conserved cysteine through the conserved F or W. A D gene is named only where the DNA matches it firmly. Part of the rows lack a size; the others show once, few, many or a class for expanded clones.

TRBV6-6,-,TRBD1,TRBJ2-1,TGTGCCAGCAGTTACGGACAGGGAAGATACAATGAGCAGTTCTTC,CASSYGQGRYNEQFF
TRBV4-1,-,-,TRBJ1-5,TGCGCCAGCAGCCAATATAACGGTCAGCCCCAGCATTTT,CASSQYNGQPQHF
TRBV5-4,few,TRBD1,TRBJ2-6,TGTGCCAGCAGCTTGGGTACAGGGGTGGTAGGGGCCAACGTCCTGACTTTC,CASSLGTGVVGANVLTF
TRBV4-3,-,TRBD2,TRBJ2-7,TGCGCCAGCAGCCAAGGTTATTCGCGGGAGGGCCTGAACGAGCAGTACTTC,CASSQGYSREGLNEQYF
TRBV6-6,-,TRBD1,TRBJ1-3,TGTGCCAGCAGTACTGGACAGGCCCGGGACACCATATATTTT,CASSTGQARDTIYF
TRBV27,-,-,TRBJ2-1,TGTGCCAGCAGTTTATCACAGGGTTCAGAGCAGTTCTTC,CASSLSQGSEQFF
TRBV15,-,TRBD2,TRBJ2-7,TGTGCCACCAGCAGCCGATCCGGACTAGCGGGAAACTACTACGAGCAGTACTTC,CATSSRSGLAGNYYEQYF
TRBV29-1,-,-,TRBJ2-7,TGCAGCGTTGAAGATAAGCTAGGAGGCGAGCAGTACTTC,CSVEDKLGGEQYF
TRBV15,-,TRBD1,TRBJ1-4,TGTGCCACCTCCAGCCCATTCGACAGGGCAACTAATGAAAAACTGTTTTTT,CATSSPFDRATNEKLFF
TRBV9,-,TRBD1,TRBJ2-5,TGTGCCAGCAGCGGGAGGCAGGGGGATCTGAAAGAGACCCAGTACTTC,CASSGRQGDLKETQYF
TRBV21-1,-,-,TRBJ1-5,TGTGCCAGCAGACAAAAAACGCGGGACAGGGATAGCAATCAGCCCCAGCATTTT,CASRQKTRDRDSNQPQHF
TRBV5-4,-,TRBD1,TRBJ1-2,TGTGCCAGCAGCTCGGACAGGGCTTATGGCTACACCTTC,CASSSDRAYGYTF
TRBV29-1,-,TRBD1,TRBJ1-2,TGCAGCGTGGAAGACAGGGCCCATGGCTACACCTTC,CSVEDRAHGYTF
TRBV19,-,TRBD2,TRBJ2-3,TGTGCCAGTTCGGGACTAGCGGGAGAGCGCACAGATACGCAGTATTTT,CASSGLAGERTDTQYF
TRBV9,-,-,TRBJ2-5,TGTGCCAGCAGCGTAGCTGGGGCCGGGGAGACCCAGTACTTC,CASSVAGAGETQYF
TRBV19,-,-,TRBJ1-2,TGTGCCAGTAGTCCTACCGGTCCTTATGGCTACACCTTC,CASSPTGPYGYTF
TRBV11-1,-,-,TRBJ2-7,TGTGCCAGCAGCTTCGAAGCTAGCGCAAGCTCCTACGAGCAGTACTTC,CASSFEASASSYEQYF
TRBV15,-,TRBD1,TRBJ1-4,TGTGCCACCAGCAGGCGACTTCAGGGGGACGATGAAAAACTGTTTTTT,CATSRRLQGDDEKLFF